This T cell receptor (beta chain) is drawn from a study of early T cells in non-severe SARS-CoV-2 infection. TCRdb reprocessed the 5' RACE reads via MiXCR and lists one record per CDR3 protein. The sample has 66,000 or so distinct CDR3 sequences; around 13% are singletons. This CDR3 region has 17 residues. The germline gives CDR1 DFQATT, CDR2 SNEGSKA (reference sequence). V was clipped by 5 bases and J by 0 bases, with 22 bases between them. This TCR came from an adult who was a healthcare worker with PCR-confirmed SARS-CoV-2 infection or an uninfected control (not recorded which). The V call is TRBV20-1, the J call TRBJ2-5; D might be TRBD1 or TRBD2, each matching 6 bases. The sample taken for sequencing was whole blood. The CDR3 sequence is CSAGGTNGQSYQETQYF. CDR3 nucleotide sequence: TGCAGTGCTGGAGGGACGAACGGACAGTCCTACCAAGAGACCCAGTACTTC.